The rows below give T cell receptor beta chains drawn from one sample of a study of PD-1 blockade in classical Hodgkin lymphoma. TCRdb keeps only in-frame clones here, not all; method: immunoSEQ multiplex PCR. The table has approximately 9,000 clones, over 70% seen once. Here the sequenced sample was CD4+ T cells from blood, taken before the fourth cycle of nivolumab. These TCRs come from a human donor with classical Hodgkin lymphoma. CDR3s include the opening cysteine and the closing phenylalanine or tryptophan. The order of the fields is D gene, V gene, J gene, CDR3 protein. The D gene is left open where the match is weak.

d_gene: -
v_gene: TRBV5-1
j_gene: TRBJ1-4
CDR3aa: CASGEGGREEKLFF

d_gene: -
v_gene: TRBV27
j_gene: TRBJ1-5
CDR3aa: CASSPRDGDQPQHF

d_gene: -
v_gene: TRBV30
j_gene: TRBJ2-1
CDR3aa: CAWSVGDPNEQFF

d_gene: TRBD2
v_gene: TRBV4-3
j_gene: TRBJ2-7
CDR3aa: CASSQAWTSGSLGEQYF

d_gene: -
v_gene: TRBV19
j_gene: TRBJ1-2
CDR3aa: CASSFRTGTYGYTF

d_gene: TRBD2
v_gene: TRBV5-8
j_gene: TRBJ2-7
CDR3aa: CASSLVTSGRLYEQYF

d_gene: TRBD1
v_gene: TRBV29-1
j_gene: TRBJ1-1
CDR3aa: CSVGRTGRVNTEAFF

d_gene: -
v_gene: TRBV6-5
j_gene: TRBJ1-5
CDR3aa: CASSYAGHNQPQHF

d_gene: TRBD1
v_gene: TRBV5-6
j_gene: TRBJ2-1
CDR3aa: CASRAGTGDSYNEQFF

d_gene: -
v_gene: TRBV5-6
j_gene: TRBJ2-5
CDR3aa: CASSLAAETQYF

d_gene: -
v_gene: TRBV7-9
j_gene: TRBJ2-1
CDR3aa: CASSRRDRGPEQFF

d_gene: TRBD2
v_gene: TRBV4-2
j_gene: TRBJ2-5
CDR3aa: CASSQSRLAGGETQYF

d_gene: -
v_gene: TRBV5-1
j_gene: TRBJ2-5
CDR3aa: CASSERQETQYF

d_gene: -
v_gene: TRBV20-1
j_gene: TRBJ1-1
CDR3aa: CSARKDREAFF

d_gene: -
v_gene: TRBV6-5
j_gene: TRBJ1-3
CDR3aa: CASRSGGNTIYF

d_gene: -
v_gene: TRBV27
j_gene: TRBJ2-2
CDR3aa: CASSLRQNTGELFF

d_gene: TRBD1
v_gene: TRBV6-7
j_gene: TRBJ2-5
CDR3aa: CASSYHRQGAGETQYF

d_gene: -
v_gene: TRBV19
j_gene: TRBJ1-1
CDR3aa: CASSVTGPNTEAFF

d_gene: -
v_gene: TRBV27
j_gene: TRBJ1-1
CDR3aa: CASSFGRGGVVTEAFF

d_gene: -
v_gene: TRBV18
j_gene: TRBJ2-7
CDR3aa: CASSPSPGAYEQYF

d_gene: TRBD1
v_gene: TRBV5-6
j_gene: TRBJ1-1
CDR3aa: CASSSGGQGDTEAFF

d_gene: -
v_gene: TRBV15
j_gene: TRBJ1-5
CDR3aa: CATSATGHSNQPQHF

d_gene: -
v_gene: TRBV16
j_gene: TRBJ1-5
CDR3aa: CATSADPARSPQHF

d_gene: -
v_gene: TRBV7-2
j_gene: TRBJ1-5
CDR3aa: CASSSGTLLHQPQHF

d_gene: TRBD1
v_gene: TRBV5-1
j_gene: TRBJ1-5
CDR3aa: CASSLTGGSQPQHF

d_gene: -
v_gene: TRBV14
j_gene: TRBJ2-5
CDR3aa: CASSQRETQYF